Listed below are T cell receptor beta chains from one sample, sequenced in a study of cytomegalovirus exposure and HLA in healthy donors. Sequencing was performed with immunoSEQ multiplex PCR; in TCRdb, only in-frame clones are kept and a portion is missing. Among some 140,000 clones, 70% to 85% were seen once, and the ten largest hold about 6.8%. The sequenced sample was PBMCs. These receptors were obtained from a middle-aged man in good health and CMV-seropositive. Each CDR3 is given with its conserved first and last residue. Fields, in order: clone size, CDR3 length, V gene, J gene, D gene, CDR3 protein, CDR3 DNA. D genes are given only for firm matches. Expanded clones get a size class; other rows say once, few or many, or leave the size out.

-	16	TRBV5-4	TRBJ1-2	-	CASSLATGRNNYGYTF	TGTGCCAGCAGCTTGGCCACAGGACGGAATAACTATGGCTACACCTTC
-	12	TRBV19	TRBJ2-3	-	CASSTDYSTQYF	TGTGCCAGTAGTACGGACTACTCCACACAGTATTTT
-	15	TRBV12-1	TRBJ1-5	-	CASSPEGGTNQPQHF	TGTGCCAGCAGCCCGGAGGGAGGGACTAATCAGCCCCAGCATTTT
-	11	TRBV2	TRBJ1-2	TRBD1	CASTGQAGYTF	TGTGCCAGCACCGGACAGGCTGGCTACACCTTC
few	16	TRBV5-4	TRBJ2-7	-	CASSPGVRGSAYEQYF	TGTGCCAGCAGCCCGGGTGTACGAGGGAGCGCCTACGAGCAGTACTTC
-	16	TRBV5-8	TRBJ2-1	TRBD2	CASSGGLAGFVDEQFF	TGTGCCAGCAGCGGGGGACTAGCGGGATTTGTTGATGAGCAGTTCTTC
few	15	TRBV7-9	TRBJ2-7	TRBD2	CSSIPSSSGVYEQYF	TGTTCCAGCATCCCCAGTTCTAGCGGAGTATACGAGCAGTACTTC
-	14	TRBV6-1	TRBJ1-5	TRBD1	CASRPGQDNQPQHF	TGTGCCAGCAGACCGGGACAGGACAATCAGCCCCAGCATTTT
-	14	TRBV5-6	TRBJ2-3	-	CASSSPSVTDTQYF	TGTGCCAGCAGCTCCCCTAGTGTCACAGATACGCAGTATTTT
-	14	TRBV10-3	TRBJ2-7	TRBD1	CAISEPGQTYEQYF	TGTGCCATCAGTGAACCGGGACAGACCTACGAGCAGTACTTC
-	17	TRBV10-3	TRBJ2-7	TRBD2	CAISEDVSGRALYEQYF	TGTGCCATCAGTGAGGATGTTAGCGGGAGGGCCTTGTACGAGCAGTACTTC
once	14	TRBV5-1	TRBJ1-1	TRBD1	CASSPGQGKTEAFF	TGCGCCAGCAGCCCGGGACAGGGAAAGACTGAAGCTTTCTTT
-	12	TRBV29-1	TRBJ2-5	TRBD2	CSVELLAGTQYF	TGCAGCGTTGAATTGTTAGCGGGGACCCAGTACTTC
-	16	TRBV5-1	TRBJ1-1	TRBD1	CASSPGHRQGSTEAFF	TGCGCCAGCAGCCCAGGACATAGACAGGGAAGCACTGAAGCTTTCTTT
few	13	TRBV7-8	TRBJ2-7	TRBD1	CASSAGQGREQYF	TGTGCCAGCAGCGCCGGACAGGGACGCGAGCAGTACTTC
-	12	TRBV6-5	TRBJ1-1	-	CASSNGGAVSFF	TGTGCCAGCAGCAACGGGGGGGCCGTTTCGTTTTTT
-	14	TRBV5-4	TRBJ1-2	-	CASSPGGGGYGYTF	TGTGCCAGCAGCCCCGGCGGGGGTGGCTATGGCTACACCTTC
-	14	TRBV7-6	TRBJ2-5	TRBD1	CASSFNRGKETQYF	TGTGCCAGCAGCTTCAACAGGGGGAAAGAGACCCAGTACTTC
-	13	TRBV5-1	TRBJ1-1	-	CASSLGRGTEAFF	TGCGCCAGCAGCTTAGGCAGGGGAACTGAAGCTTTCTTT
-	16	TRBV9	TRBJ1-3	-	CASSVDYGTPGNTIYF	TGTGCCAGCAGCGTAGATTACGGGACTCCTGGAAACACCATATATTTT
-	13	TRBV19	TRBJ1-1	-	CASGEGEGTEAFF	TGTGCCAGTGGGGAGGGGGAAGGCACTGAAGCTTTCTTT
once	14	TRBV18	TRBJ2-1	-	CASSSTGGRDEQFF	TGTGCCAGCTCATCAACTGGAGGGAGAGATGAGCAGTTCTTC
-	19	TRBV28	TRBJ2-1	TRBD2	CASSPLRLSGTSGGDEQFF	TGTGCCAGCAGTCCCCTCAGACTCAGCGGGACTAGCGGGGGCGATGAGCAGTTCTTC
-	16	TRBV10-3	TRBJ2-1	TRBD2	CAISEGVQREHNEQFF	TGTGCCATCAGTGAAGGCGTGCAGCGGGAACACAATGAGCAGTTCTTC
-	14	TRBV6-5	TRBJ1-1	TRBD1	CASSVDRVNTEAFF	TGTGCCAGCAGTGTAGACAGGGTGAACACTGAAGCTTTCTTT
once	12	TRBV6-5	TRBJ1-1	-	CASRAGSTEAFF	TGTGCCAGCAGGGCGGGAAGTACTGAAGCTTTCTTT
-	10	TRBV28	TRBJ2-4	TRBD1	CASSGQGQYF	TGTGCCAGCAGCGGACAGGGACAGTACTTC
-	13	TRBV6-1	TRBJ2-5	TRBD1	CASLTGVLETQYF	TGTGCCAGTTTAACAGGGGTCCTGGAGACCCAGTACTTC
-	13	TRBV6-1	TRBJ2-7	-	CASSESAYYEQYF	TGTGCCAGCAGTGAATCGGCTTACTACGAGCAGTACTTC
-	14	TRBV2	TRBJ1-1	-	CASSETRTNTEAFF	TGTGCCAGCAGTGAAACACGAACCAACACTGAAGCTTTCTTT